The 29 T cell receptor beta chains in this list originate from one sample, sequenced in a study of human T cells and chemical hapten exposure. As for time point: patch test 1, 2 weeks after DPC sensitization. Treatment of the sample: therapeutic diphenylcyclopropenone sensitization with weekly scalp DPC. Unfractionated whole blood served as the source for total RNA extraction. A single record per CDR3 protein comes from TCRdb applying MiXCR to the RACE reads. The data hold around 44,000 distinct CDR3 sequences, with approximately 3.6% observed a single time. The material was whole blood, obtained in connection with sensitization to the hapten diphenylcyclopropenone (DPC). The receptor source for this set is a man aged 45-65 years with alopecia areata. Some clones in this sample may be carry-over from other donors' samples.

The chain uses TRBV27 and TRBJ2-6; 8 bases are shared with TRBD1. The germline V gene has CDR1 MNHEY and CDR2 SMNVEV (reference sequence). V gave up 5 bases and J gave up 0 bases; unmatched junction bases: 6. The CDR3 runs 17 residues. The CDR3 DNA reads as TGTGCCAGCAGTCCCCGGACAGGGCTCTCTGGGGCCAACGTCCTGACTTTC. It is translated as CASSPRTGLSGANVLTF.

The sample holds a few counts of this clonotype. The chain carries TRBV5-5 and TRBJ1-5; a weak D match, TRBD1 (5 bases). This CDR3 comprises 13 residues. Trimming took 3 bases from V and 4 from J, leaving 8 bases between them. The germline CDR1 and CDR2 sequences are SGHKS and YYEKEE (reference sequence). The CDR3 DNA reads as TGTGCCAGCAGCTGGGGGGAGAATCAGCCCCAGCATTTT. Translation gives CASSWGENQPQHF.

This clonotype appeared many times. The CDR3 DNA reads as TGTGCCAGCAGCCGGTCGAAGGTGCGACTCTCCTACAATGAGCAGTTCTTC. Translating gives CASSRSKVRLSYNEQFF. The chain links TRBV6-5 to TRBJ2-1; no reliable D call. This CDR3 comprises 17 residues. Deletions cut 6 bases from V and 0 bases from J, with 18 bases between. Germline CDR1 MNHEY, CDR2 SVGAGI.

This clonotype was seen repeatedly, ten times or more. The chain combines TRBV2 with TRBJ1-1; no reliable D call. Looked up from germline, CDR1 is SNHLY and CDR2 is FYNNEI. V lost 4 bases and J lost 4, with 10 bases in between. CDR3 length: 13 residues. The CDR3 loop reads CASSAQKGTEAFF. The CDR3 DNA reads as TGTGCCAGCAGTGCTCAGAAGGGCACTGAAGCTTTCTTT. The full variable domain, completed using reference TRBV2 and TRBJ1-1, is EPEVTQTPSHQVTQMGQEVILRCVPISNHLYFYWYRQILGQKVEFLVSFYNNEISEKSEIFDDQFSVERPDGSNFTLKIRSTKLEDSAMYFCASSAQKGTEAFFGQGTRLTVV.

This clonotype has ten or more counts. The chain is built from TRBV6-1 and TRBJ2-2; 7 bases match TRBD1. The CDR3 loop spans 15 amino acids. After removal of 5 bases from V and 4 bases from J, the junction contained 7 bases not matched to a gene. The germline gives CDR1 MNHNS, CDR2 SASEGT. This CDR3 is CASSMTGLGTGELFF. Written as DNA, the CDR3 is TGTGCCAGCAGTATGACAGGGCTGGGCACCGGGGAGCTGTTTTTT.

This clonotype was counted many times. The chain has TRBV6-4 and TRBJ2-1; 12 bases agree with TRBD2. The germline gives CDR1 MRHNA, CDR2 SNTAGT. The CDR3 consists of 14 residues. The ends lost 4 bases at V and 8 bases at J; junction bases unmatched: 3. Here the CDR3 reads CASSGTSGMDEQFF. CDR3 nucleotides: TGTGCCAGCAGTGGGACTAGCGGGATGGATGAGCAGTTCTTC.

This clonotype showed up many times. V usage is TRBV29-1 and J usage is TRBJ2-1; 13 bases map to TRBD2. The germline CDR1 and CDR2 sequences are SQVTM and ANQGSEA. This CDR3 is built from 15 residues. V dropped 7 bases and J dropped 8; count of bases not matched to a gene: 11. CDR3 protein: CSATLAGGPSDEQFF. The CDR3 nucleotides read TGCAGCGCGACACTAGCGGGAGGGCCTAGCGATGAGCAGTTCTTC.

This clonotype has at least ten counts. The CDR3 region is CASSLSGVQPSTDTQYF. As DNA, the CDR3 is TGCGCCAGCAGCCTTAGCGGGGTCCAACCCAGCACAGATACGCAGTATTTT. The chain recombines TRBV4-3 with TRBJ2-3, with 8 positions matching TRBD2. J lost 0 bases, V lost 4 bases, and 9 bases had no gene match. This CDR3 comprises 17 residues. Germline-derived CDR1 and CDR2 are LGHNA and YSLEER.

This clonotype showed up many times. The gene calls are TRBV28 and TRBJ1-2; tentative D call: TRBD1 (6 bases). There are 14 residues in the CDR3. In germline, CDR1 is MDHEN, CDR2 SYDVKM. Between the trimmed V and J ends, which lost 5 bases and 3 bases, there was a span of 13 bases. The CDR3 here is CASSPPDRYYGYTF. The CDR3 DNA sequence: TGTGCCAGCAGTCCCCCGGACAGATACTATGGCTACACCTTC.

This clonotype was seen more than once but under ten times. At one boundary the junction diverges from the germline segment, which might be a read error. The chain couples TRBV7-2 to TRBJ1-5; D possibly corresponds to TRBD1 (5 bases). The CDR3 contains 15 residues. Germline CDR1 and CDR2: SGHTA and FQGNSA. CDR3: CASSIQRGYNQPRHF. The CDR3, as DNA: TGTGCCAGCAGCATTCAGCGGGGGTATAATCAGCCCCGGCATTTT.

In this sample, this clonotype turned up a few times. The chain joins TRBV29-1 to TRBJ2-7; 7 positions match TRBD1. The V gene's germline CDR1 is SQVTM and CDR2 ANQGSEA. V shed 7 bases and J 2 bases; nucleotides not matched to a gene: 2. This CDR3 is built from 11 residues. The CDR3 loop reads CSAGTAYEQYF. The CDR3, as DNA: TGCAGCGCCGGGACAGCCTACGAGCAGTACTTC.

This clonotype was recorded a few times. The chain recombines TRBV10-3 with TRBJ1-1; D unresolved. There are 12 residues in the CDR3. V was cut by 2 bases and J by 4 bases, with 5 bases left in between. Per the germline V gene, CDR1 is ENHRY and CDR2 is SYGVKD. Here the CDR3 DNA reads TGTGCCATCAGTGAGGGCAGCACTGAAGCTTTCTTT. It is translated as CAISEGSTEAFF.

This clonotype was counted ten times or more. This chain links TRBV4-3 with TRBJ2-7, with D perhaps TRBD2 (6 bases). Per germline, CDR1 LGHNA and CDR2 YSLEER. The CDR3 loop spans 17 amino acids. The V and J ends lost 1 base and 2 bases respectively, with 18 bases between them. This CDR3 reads CASSQGAQRAVAYEQYF. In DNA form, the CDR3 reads TGCGCCAGCAGCCAAGGGGCCCAGCGGGCAGTGGCCTACGAGCAGTACTTC.

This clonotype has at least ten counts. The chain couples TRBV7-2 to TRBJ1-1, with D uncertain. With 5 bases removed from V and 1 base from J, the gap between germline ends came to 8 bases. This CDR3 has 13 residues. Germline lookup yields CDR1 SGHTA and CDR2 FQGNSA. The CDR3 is CASSQQRNTEAFF. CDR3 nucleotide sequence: TGTGCCAGCAGCCAACAGAGGAACACTGAAGCTTTCTTT.

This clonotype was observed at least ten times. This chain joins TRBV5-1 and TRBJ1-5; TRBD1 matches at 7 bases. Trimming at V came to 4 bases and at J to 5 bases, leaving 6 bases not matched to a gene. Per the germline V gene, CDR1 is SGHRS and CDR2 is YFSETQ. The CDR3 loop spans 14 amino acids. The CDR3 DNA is TGCGCCAGCAGCCTACAGGGGAACGATCAGCCCCAGCATTTT. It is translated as CASSLQGNDQPQHF.

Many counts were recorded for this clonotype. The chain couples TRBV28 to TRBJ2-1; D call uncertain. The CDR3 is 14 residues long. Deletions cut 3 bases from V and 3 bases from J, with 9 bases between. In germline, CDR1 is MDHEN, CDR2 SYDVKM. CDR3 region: CASSFGIDYNEQFF. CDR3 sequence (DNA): TGTGCCAGCAGTTTTGGGATCGACTACAATGAGCAGTTCTTC.

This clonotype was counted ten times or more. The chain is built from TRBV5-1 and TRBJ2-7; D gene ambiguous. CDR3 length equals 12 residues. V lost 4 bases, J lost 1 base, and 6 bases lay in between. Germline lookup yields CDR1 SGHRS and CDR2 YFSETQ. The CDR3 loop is CASSPESYEQYF. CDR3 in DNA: TGCGCCAGCAGCCCCGAGTCCTACGAGCAGTACTTC. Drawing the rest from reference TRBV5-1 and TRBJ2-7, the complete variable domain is KAGVTQTPRYLIKTRGQQVTLSCSPISGHRSVSWYQQTPGQGLQFLFEYFSETQRNKGNFPGRFSGRQFSNSRSEMNVSTLELGDSALYLCASSPESYEQYFGPGTRLTVT.

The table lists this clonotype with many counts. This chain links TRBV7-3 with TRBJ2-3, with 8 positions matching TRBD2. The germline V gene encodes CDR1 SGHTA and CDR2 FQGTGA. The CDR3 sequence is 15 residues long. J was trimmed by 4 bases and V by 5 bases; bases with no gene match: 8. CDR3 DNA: TGTGCCAGCAGCCTTCGCAGCGGGAGTTCAGATACGCAGTATTTT. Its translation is CASSLRSGSSDTQYF. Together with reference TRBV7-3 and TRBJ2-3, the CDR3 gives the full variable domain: GAGVSQTPSNKVTEKGKYVELRCDPISGHTALYWYRQSLGQGPEFLIYFQGTGAADDSGLPNDRFFAVRPEGSVSTLKIQRTERGDSAVYLCASSLRSGSSDTQYFGPGTRLTVL.

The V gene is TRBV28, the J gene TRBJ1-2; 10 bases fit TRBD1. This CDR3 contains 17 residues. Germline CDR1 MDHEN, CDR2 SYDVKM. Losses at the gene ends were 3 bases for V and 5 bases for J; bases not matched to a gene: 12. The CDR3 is CASSFPLGTGEEYGYTF. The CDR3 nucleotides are TGTGCCAGCAGTTTCCCCTTAGGGACAGGGGAAGAGTATGGCTACACCTTC.

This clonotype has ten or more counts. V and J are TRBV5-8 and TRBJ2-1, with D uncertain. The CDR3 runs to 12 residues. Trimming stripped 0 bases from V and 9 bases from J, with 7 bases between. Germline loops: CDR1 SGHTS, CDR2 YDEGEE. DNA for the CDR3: TGTGCCAGCAGCTTGGCCGTAGGTGAGCAGTTCTTC. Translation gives CASSLAVGEQFF.

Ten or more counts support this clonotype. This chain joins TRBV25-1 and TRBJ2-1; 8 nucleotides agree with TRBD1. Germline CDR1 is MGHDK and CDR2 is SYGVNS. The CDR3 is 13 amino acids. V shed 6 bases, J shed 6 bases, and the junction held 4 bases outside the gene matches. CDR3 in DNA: TGTGCCAGCAGGCCTACAGGGGGCAATGAGCAGTTCTTC. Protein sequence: CASRPTGGNEQFF.

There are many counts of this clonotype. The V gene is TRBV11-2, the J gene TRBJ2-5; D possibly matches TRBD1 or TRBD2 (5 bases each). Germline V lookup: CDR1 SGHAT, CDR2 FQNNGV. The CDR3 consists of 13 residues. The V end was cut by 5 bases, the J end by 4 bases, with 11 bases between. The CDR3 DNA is TGTGCCAGCAGCGAGGGGAGACGAGAGACCCAGTACTTC. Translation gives CASSEGRRETQYF.

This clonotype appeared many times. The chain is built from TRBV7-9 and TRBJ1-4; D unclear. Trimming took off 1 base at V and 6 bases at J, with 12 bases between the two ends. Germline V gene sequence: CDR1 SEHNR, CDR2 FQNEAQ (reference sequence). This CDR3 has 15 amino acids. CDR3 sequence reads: CASSLDPQVHEKLFF. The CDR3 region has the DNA TGTGCCAGCAGCTTAGATCCCCAGGTACATGAAAAACTGTTTTTT.

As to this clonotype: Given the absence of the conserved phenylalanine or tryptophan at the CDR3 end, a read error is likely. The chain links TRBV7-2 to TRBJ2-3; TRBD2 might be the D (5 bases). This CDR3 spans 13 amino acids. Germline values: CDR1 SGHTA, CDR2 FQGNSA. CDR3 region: CASSLAPLDTQYL. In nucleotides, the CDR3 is TGTGCCAGCAGCCTAGCACCCCTAGATACGCAGTATCTT.

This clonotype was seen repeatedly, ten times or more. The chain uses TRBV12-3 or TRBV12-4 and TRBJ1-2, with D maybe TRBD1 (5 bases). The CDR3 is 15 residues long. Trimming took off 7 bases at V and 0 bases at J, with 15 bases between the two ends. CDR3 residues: CASTTTGTSNYGYTF. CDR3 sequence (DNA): TGTGCCAGCACCACCACAGGTACATCTAACTATGGCTACACCTTC.

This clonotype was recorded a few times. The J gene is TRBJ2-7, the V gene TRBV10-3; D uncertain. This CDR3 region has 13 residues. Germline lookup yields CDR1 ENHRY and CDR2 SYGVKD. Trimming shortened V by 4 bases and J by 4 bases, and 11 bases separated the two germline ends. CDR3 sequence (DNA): TGTGCCATCAGTGTGGGCAGTATTTACGAGCAGTACTTC. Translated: CAISVGSIYEQYF.

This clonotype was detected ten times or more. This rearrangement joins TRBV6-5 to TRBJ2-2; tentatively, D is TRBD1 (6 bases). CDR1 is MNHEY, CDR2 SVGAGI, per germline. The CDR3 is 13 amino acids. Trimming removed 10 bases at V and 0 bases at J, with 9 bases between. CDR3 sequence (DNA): TGTGCCACCAAGGGGGCGAACACCGGGGAGCTGTTTTTT. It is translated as CATKGANTGELFF.

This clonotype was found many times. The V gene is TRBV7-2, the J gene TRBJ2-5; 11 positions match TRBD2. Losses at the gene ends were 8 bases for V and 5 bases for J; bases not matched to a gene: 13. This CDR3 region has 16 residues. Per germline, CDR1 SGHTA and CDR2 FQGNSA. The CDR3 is CASSVVLAGGGETQYF. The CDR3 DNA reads TGTGCCAGCTCGGTCGTCCTAGCGGGAGGAGGGGAGACCCAGTACTTC. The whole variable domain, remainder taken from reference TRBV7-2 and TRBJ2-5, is GAGVSQSPSNKVTEKGKDVELRCDPISGHTALYWYRQSLGQGLEFLIYFQGNSAPDKSGLPSDRFSAERTGGSVSTLTIQRTQQEDSAVYLCASSVVLAGGGETQYFGPGTRLLVL.

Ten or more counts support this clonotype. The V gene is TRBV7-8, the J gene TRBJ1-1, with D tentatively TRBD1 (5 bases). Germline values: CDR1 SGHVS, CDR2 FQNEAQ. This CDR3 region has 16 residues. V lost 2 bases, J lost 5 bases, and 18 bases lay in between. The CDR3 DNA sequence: TGTGCCAGCAGCTTATCCCCCGGGACCCGGGCTACTGAAGCTTTCTTT. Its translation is CASSLSPGTRATEAFF.